Below are 22 T cell receptor beta chains sequenced from a single sample in a study of T cell responses to AZD1222 COVID-19 vaccine. The protocol was immunoSEQ multiplex PCR, while the TCRdb copy is restricted to in-frame clones and leaves out a portion. Of approximately 140,000 clones detected, 92% appear once; the ten largest clones hold 2.5% to 3.5%. This specimen consisted of peripheral blood, obtained on day 0 of AZD1222 vaccination. These receptors all come from an adult in good health.

V is TRBV30 and J is TRBJ2-2; TRBD1 agrees at 7 bases. Trimming removed 3 bases from V and 3 bases from J; junction bases left unmatched: 1. This CDR3 has 13 amino acids. In germline, CDR1 is GTSNPN, CDR2 SVGIG (reference sequence). The chain's CDR3 is CAWSGTDTGELFF. Written as DNA, the CDR3 is TGTGCCTGGAGCGGGACAGACACCGGGGAGCTGTTTTTT.

This clone was counted once. The chain uses TRBV28 and TRBJ1-2; D is unresolved. V lost 4 bases and J 8 bases, leaving 17 bases between the germline ends. The CDR3 loop spans 14 amino acids. CDR1 MDHEN and CDR2 SYDVKM come from the germline V gene. CDR3 sequence: CASSSGSGRLGYTF. The CDR3 DNA reads as TGTGCCAGCAGTTCCGGGAGTGGACGATTGGGCTACACCTTC.

The CDR3 DNA follows: TGTGCCACCAGTGAAGCGGGCCCTAGGCAGTTCTTC. Translated: CATSEAGPRQFF. The chain uses TRBV24-1 and TRBJ2-1; D is perhaps TRBD2 (6 bases). The CDR3 consists of 12 residues. Trimming removed 4 bases from V and 12 bases from J, with 12 bases in between. Looked up from germline, CDR1 is KGHDR and CDR2 is SFDVKD.

The J gene is TRBJ2-7, the V gene TRBV7-9; D is unclear. The CDR3 extends over 16 amino acids. V lost 1 base, J lost 0 bases, and 13 bases lay in between. The germline V gene encodes CDR1 SEHNR and CDR2 FQNEAQ (reference sequence). For the CDR3, the DNA is TGTGCCAGCAGCTTAGAAGTAGGGTCGGGCTCCTACGAGCAGTACTTC. Protein: CASSLEVGSGSYEQYF.

The V and J genes are TRBV6-5 and TRBJ2-2; no firm D call. Trimming stripped 8 bases from V and 2 bases from J, with 9 bases between. This CDR3 region has 13 residues. Per germline, CDR1 MNHEY and CDR2 SVGAGI. The CDR3 region has the DNA TGTGCCAGCGGAGTACGAAACACCGGGGAGCTGTTTTTT. Translation gives CASGVRNTGELFF.

The CDR3 sequence is CASRSTGGMTEAFF. DNA of the CDR3: TGCGCCAGCAGGTCGACAGGGGGCATGACTGAAGCTTTCTTT. The rearrangement uses TRBV5-1 and TRBJ1-1; TRBD1 aligns across 10 bases. The CDR3 extends over 14 amino acids. The V gene's germline CDR1 is SGHRS and CDR2 YFSETQ. The V gene end was trimmed by 5 bases and the J gene end by 5 bases; junction bases not matched to a gene: 6.

The table lists this clone with a count of one. The V gene is TRBV7-7, the J gene TRBJ2-5; 9 nucleotides match TRBD1. With V trimmed by 5 bases and J by 4 bases, 8 bases remained unmatched. This CDR3 has 15 residues. Germline loops: CDR1 SSHAT, CDR2 FNYEAQ (reference sequence). The CDR3 region is CASSRGTGKAETQYF. The DNA of the CDR3 is TGTGCCAGCAGCCGCGGGACAGGGAAAGCAGAGACCCAGTACTTC.

The gene calls are TRBV6-5 and TRBJ2-3; tentatively, D is TRBD1 (6 bases). Germline-derived CDR1 and CDR2 are MNHEY and SVGAGI. With 4 bases removed from V and 1 base from J, the gap between germline ends came to 12 bases. The CDR3 covers 15 residues. Here the CDR3 DNA reads TGTGCCAGCAGTTCGCGACAGGCCCGCACAGATACGCAGTATTTT. Protein sequence: CASSSRQARTDTQYF.

The V gene is TRBV30, the J gene TRBJ1-6; 7 bases agree with TRBD1. Germline V gene data show CDR1 as GTSNPN and CDR2 as SVGIG (reference sequence). This CDR3 comprises 15 residues. The V and J ends lost 0 bases and 10 bases, in that order; junction bases with no gene match: 9. CDR3 amino acids: CAWSVLRQGDSPLHF. Written as DNA, the CDR3 is TGTGCCTGGAGTGTACTGAGACAGGGTGACTCACCCCTCCACTTT. Full variable domain (remainder filled in from reference TRBV30 and TRBJ1-6): SQTIHQWPATLVQPVGSPLSLECTVEGTSNPNLYWYRQAAGRGLQLLFYSVGIGQISSEVPQNLSASRPQDRQFILSSKKLLLSDSGFYLCAWSVLRQGDSPLHFGNGTRLTVT.

This sequence joins TRBV5-5 and TRBJ1-1, with D uncertain. The CDR3 has 14 residues. V lost 1 base to trimming and J lost 4 bases, with 11 bases between them. The germline V gene has CDR1 SGHKS and CDR2 YYEKEE (reference sequence). For the CDR3, the DNA is TGTGCCAGCAGCTTGTCCGCCAGCATCACTGAAGCTTTCTTT. Its protein is CASSLSASITEAFF.

This clone was counted a single time. The CDR3 loop is CASSPLQGGETQYF. The CDR3 region has the DNA TGTGCCAGCAGCCCTCTCCAGGGGGGGGAGACCCAGTACTTC. The chain carries TRBV11-2 and TRBJ2-5, with D perhaps matching TRBD1 or TRBD2 (7 bases each). The germline V gene has CDR1 SGHAT and CDR2 FQNNGV. This CDR3 has 14 amino acids. Trimming took off 5 bases at V and 5 bases at J, with 15 bases between the two ends.

The chain is built from TRBV28 and TRBJ2-7, with D possibly being TRBD2 (6 bases). The CDR3 spans 13 residues. CDR1 and CDR2 (germline): MDHEN, SYDVKM. Trimming took 2 bases from V and 7 from J, leaving 12 bases between them. This chain's CDR3 is CASSLPRAGEQYF. Written as DNA, the CDR3 is TGTGCCAGCAGTTTACCACGTGCGGGGGAGCAGTACTTC.

The chain recombines TRBV4-2 with TRBJ1-6, with 9 bases that match TRBD1. The germline V gene has CDR1 LGHNA and CDR2 YNFKEQ. There are 18 residues in the CDR3. V dropped 0 bases and J dropped 14; count of bases not matched to a gene: 17. Written as DNA, the CDR3 is TGTGCCAGCAGCCAAGATCCTACCGGGACAGGGTTACAAGGGACCCTCCACTTT. Protein sequence: CASSQDPTGTGLQGTLHF.

The CDR3 DNA sequence: TGTGCCAGCAGAGCCCCCTACAGTAGCAATCAGCCCCAGCATTTT. It specifies CASRAPYSSNQPQHF. This rearrangement joins TRBV28 to TRBJ1-5; no definite D call. The V end lost 6 bases, the J end lost 0 bases, and 12 bases lay between the germline ends. The germline V gene encodes CDR1 MDHEN and CDR2 SYDVKM. The CDR3 runs 15 residues.

This clone was picked up one time. V usage is TRBV13 and J usage is TRBJ2-7; D possibly corresponds to TRBD1 (5 bases). Germline V CDR1 and CDR2: PRHDT, FYEKMQ (reference sequence). Trimming removed 0 bases at V and 5 bases at J, with 11 bases between. CDR3 length equals 14 residues. CDR3 amino acids: CASSLGLGRHEQYF. The DNA for the CDR3 is TGTGCCAGCAGCTTAGGCCTGGGGCGGCACGAGCAGTACTTC. Filled out from reference TRBV13 and TRBJ2-7, the complete variable domain reads AAGVIQSPRHLIKEKRETATLKCYPIPRHDTVYWYQQGPGQDPQFLISFYEKMQSDKGSIPDRFSAQQFSDYHSELNMSSLELGDSALYFCASSLGLGRHEQYFGPGTRLTVT.

This chain uses TRBV27 with TRBJ2-7; 8 nucleotides agree with TRBD1. Losses at the gene ends were 6 bases for V and 3 bases for J; bases not matched to a gene: 10. Germline V gene data show CDR1 as MNHEY and CDR2 as SMNVEV (reference sequence). The CDR3 covers 15 residues. The CDR3 protein is CASSTDGTGVYEQYF. The CDR3 DNA is TGTGCCAGCAGCACCGACGGGACAGGAGTCTACGAGCAGTACTTC.

CDR3 protein: CASSQGLQALTVNEKLFF. The CDR3 DNA follows: TGCGCCAGCAGCCAGGGCCTACAGGCGCTTACGGTAAATGAAAAACTGTTTTTT. The genes are TRBV4-1 and TRBJ1-4; tentatively, D is TRBD1 (5 bases). The CDR3 loop spans 18 amino acids. The germline gives CDR1 MGHRA, CDR2 YSYEKL. V was cut by 3 bases and J by 5 bases, with 22 bases left in between.

This chain uses TRBV19 with TRBJ1-2; D is possibly TRBD1 (6 bases). There are 16 residues in the CDR3. Trimming left V 6 bases short and J 1 base short, with 18 bases between. The germline V gene has CDR1 LNHDA and CDR2 SQIVND (reference sequence). In nucleotides, the CDR3 is TGTGCCAGTAGGAAAGGGGGGGGACAACTTAACTATGGCTACACCTTC. It yields the protein CASRKGGGQLNYGYTF.

This chain uses TRBV27 with TRBJ1-1, with no clear D. The CDR3 spans 15 residues. CDR1 is MNHEY, CDR2 SMNVEV, per germline (reference sequence). Between the trimmed V and J ends, which lost 1 base and 1 base, there was a span of 10 bases. The CDR3 loop is CASSLFSATNTEAFF. As DNA, the CDR3 is TGTGCCAGCAGTTTATTTTCGGCCACGAACACTGAAGCTTTCTTT.

This clone was counted a single time. Written as DNA, the CDR3 is TGTGCCAGCAGCTTGGGGACTAGCGGGAGATATACGCAGTATTTT. This sequence encodes CASSLGTSGRYTQYF. V and J are TRBV5-4 and TRBJ2-3, with 13 bases lining up with TRBD2. Germline CDR1 reads SGHNT; CDR2 reads YYREEE (reference sequence). This CDR3 contains 15 residues. V shed 0 bases, J shed 7 bases, and the junction held 2 bases outside the gene matches.

The CDR3 DNA follows: TGTGCCAGCAGCTTGGGGACAGGGCGGACTGAAGCTTTCTTT. This encodes CASSLGTGRTEAFF. V usage is TRBV7-6 and J usage is TRBJ1-1; TRBD1 aligns across 9 bases. Germline V gene data show CDR1 as SGHVS and CDR2 as FNYEAQ. V gave up 3 bases and J gave up 5 bases; unmatched junction bases: 4. CDR3 length equals 14 residues.

This clone was counted between two and nine times. The V and J genes are TRBV30 and TRBJ1-5; D unresolved. Per the germline V gene, CDR1 is GTSNPN and CDR2 is SVGIG (reference sequence). Trimming pared 1 base from V and 4 bases from J, leaving 11 bases between. CDR3 length: 14 residues. The CDR3 DNA reads as TGTGCCTGGAGTGGAGGGAGCGGGAATCAGCCCCAGCATTTT. Residues: CAWSGGSGNQPQHF.